The 3 T cell receptor beta chains below come from one sample, sequenced in a study of T cells after posttransplantation cyclophosphamide. Repertoires were generated with immunoSEQ multiplex PCR, while TCRdb's copy carries only in-frame clones and drops some. The repertoire holds about 42,000 clones, with 90% as singletons. Treatment was busulfan-fludarabine conditioning, a marrow graft, and cyclophosphamide on days +3 and +4. The sample consisted of PBMCs, taken around 67 days after allogeneic stem cell transplant with posttransplant cyclophosphamide. Source of these receptors: a male patient aged 55 to 69 who received an allogeneic stem cell transplant from a related donor and was CMV-positive. The T cells may come from the graft donor.

The V and J genes are TRBV5-4 and TRBJ2-6; tentative D call: TRBD2 (5 bases). Trimming took 0 bases from V and 2 from J, leaving 6 bases between them. CDR1 is SGHNT, CDR2 YYREEE, per germline (reference sequence). The CDR3 consists of 15 residues. CDR3 residues: CASSLGGAGANVLTF. DNA of the CDR3: TGTGCCAGCAGCTTGGGGGGAGCTGGGGCCAACGTCCTGACTTTC.

The gene calls are TRBV18 and TRBJ2-2; TRBD1 aligns across 8 bases. V was pared by 3 bases and J by 2 bases, with 11 bases of the junction left unmatched. Germline-derived CDR1 and CDR2 are KGHSH and LQKENI. The length of the CDR3 is 18 residues. This CDR3 is CASSPLGRGPINTGELFF. In nucleotides, the CDR3 is TGTGCCAGCTCACCTTTGGGCAGGGGGCCTATAAACACCGGGGAGCTGTTTTTT.

The chain links TRBV5-1 to TRBJ1-1; the match to TRBD1 covers 10 bases. The CDR3 has 15 residues. Germline assignment: CDR1 SGHRS and CDR2 YFSETQ. Trimming cost V 3 bases and J 3 bases; bases outside gene matches: 5. The CDR3 loop reads CASSWGQGPDTEAFF. The CDR3 nucleotides are TGCGCCAGCAGCTGGGGACAGGGGCCGGACACTGAAGCTTTCTTT. The full variable domain, completed using reference TRBV5-1 and TRBJ1-1, is KAGVTQTPRYLIKTRGQQVTLSCSPISGHRSVSWYQQTPGQGLQFLFEYFSETQRNKGNFPGRFSGRQFSNSRSEMNVSTLELGDSALYLCASSWGQGPDTEAFFGQGTRLTVV.